This entry lists 5 T cell receptor beta chains sequenced from one sample in a study of blood T cell repertoires in COVID-19. Sequencing was performed with immunoSEQ multiplex PCR; in TCRdb, only in-frame clones are kept and a portion is missing. The sample records 180,000 or so clones, 80% to 85% being singletons. Sequenced material: peripheral blood. These receptors came from a woman between 65 and 79 years old with COVID-19, enrolled during active disease.

The rearrangement uses TRBV24-1 and TRBJ1-2; maybe TRBD1 (5 bases). CDR1 and CDR2 from the germline V gene are KGHDR and SFDVKD. V shed 3 bases and J shed 6 bases, with 13 bases lying between them. The CDR3 has 14 amino acids. CDR3 sequence (DNA): TGTGCCACCAGTGATAAAGTTTACAGGAATGGCTACACCTTC. Protein sequence: CATSDKVYRNGYTF.

The chain combines TRBV15 with TRBJ2-3; TRBD2 matches at 9 bases. The CDR3 covers 15 residues. V lost 1 base, J lost 5 bases, and 4 bases stayed unmatched. In germline, CDR1 is LNHNV, CDR2 YYDKDF (reference sequence). The CDR3 region has the DNA TGTGCCACCAGCAGAGCGCGGGAGGGGGGAGATACGCAGTATTTT. Its protein is CATSRAREGGDTQYF.

This chain uses TRBV5-4 with TRBJ2-5; a weak D match, TRBD2 (6 bases). The CDR3 is 17 amino acids. Germline V gene data show CDR1 as SGHNT and CDR2 as YYREEE (reference sequence). The V gene lost 1 base and the J gene lost 4 bases, with 20 bases spanning the gap. The CDR3: CASSLNAGSLKGETQYF. The CDR3 DNA reads TGTGCCAGCAGCTTGAACGCGGGATCGCTGAAGGGAGAGACCCAGTACTTC. Combining the CDR3 with reference TRBV5-4 and TRBJ2-5 gives the whole variable domain ETGVTQSPTHLIKTRGQQVTLRCSSQSGHNTVSWYQQALGQGPQFIFQYYREEENGRGNFPPRFSGLQFPNYSSELNVNALELDDSALYLCASSLNAGSLKGETQYFGPGTRLLVL.

The CDR3 DNA reads TGTGCCAGCAGCAGGGGGGACACTGAAGCTTTCTTT. Its translation is CASSRGDTEAFF. The chain employs TRBV6-6 and TRBJ1-1, with 7 bases aligning to TRBD1. Per the germline V gene, CDR1 is MNHNY and CDR2 is SVGAGI (reference sequence). J was trimmed by 3 bases and V by 6 bases; bases with no gene match: 1. The CDR3 spans 12 residues.

The genes are TRBV20-1 and TRBJ2-3; TRBD2 aligns across 12 bases. The V and J ends lost 3 bases and 0 bases, in that order; junction bases with no gene match: 4. This CDR3 spans 16 amino acids. In germline, CDR1 is DFQATT, CDR2 SNEGSKA (reference sequence). The CDR3 here is CSASTSGGISTDTQYF. CDR3 coding DNA: TGCAGTGCTAGTACTAGCGGGGGGATTAGCACAGATACGCAGTATTTT.